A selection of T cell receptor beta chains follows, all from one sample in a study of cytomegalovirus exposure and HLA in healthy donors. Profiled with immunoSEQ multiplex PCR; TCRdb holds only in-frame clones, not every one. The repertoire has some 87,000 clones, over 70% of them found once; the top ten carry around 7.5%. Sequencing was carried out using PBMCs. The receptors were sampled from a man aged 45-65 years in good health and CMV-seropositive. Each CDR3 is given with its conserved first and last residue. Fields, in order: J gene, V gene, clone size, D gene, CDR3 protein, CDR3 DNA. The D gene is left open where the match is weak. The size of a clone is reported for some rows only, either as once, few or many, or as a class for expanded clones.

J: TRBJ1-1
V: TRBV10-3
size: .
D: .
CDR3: CAISGENRQSLGAFF
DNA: TGTGCCATCAGTGGAGAAAACCGACAGTCTCTTGGGGCTTTCTTT

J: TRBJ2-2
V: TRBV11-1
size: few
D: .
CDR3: CASSSDDVGVFPGELFF
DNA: TGTGCCAGCAGCTCAGATGATGTCGGGGTCTTCCCCGGGGAGCTGTTTTTT

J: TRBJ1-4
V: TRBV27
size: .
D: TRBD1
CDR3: CASRSGTDLGRGLFF
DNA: TGTGCCAGCAGGTCCGGGACAGACCTTGGGCGAGGACTGTTTTTT

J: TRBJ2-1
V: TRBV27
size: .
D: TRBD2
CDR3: CASSSLAGHSYNEQFF
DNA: TGTGCCAGCAGTTCCTTAGCGGGGCACTCCTACAATGAGCAGTTCTTC

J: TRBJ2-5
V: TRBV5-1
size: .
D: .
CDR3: CASSSSPTSQETQYF
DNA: TGCGCCAGCAGCTCGTCACCGACTAGCCAAGAGACCCAGTACTTC

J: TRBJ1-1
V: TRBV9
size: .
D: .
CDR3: CASSDLDREAFF
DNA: TGTGCCAGCAGCGACCTCGACAGGGAAGCTTTCTTT

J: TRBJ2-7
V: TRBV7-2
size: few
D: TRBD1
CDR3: CASSFESRGRGQEQYF
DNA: TGTGCCAGCAGCTTCGAATCGAGAGGCAGGGGGCAAGAGCAGTACTTC

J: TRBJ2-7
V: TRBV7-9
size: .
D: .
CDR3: CASSVESYEQYF
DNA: TGTGCCAGCAGCGTCGAGAGCTACGAGCAGTACTTC

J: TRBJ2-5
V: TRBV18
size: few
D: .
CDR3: CASSPEGETQYF
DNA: TGTGCCAGCTCACCTGAGGGAGAGACCCAGTACTTC

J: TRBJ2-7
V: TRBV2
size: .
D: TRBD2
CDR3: CASSAISGGALNEQYF
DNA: TGTGCCAGCAGTGCGATTAGCGGGGGGGCCTTGAACGAGCAGTACTTC

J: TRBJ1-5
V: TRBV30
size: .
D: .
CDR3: CACNRVGDQPQHF
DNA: TGTGCCTGTAACAGGGTAGGCGATCAGCCCCAGCATTTT

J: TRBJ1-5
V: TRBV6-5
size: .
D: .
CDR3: CASSYSAGQPQNF
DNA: TGTGCCAGCAGTTACTCCGCAGGTCAGCCCCAGAATTTT

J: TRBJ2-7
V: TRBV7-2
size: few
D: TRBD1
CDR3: CASSPGQGGFFEQYF
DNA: TGTGCCAGCAGCCCCGGACAGGGGGGGTTTTTTGAGCAGTACTTC

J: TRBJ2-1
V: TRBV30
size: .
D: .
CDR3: CAWSVQDGYNEQFF
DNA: TGTGCCTGGAGTGTACAGGACGGGTACAATGAGCAGTTCTTC

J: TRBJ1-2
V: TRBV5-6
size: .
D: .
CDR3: CASSFGGAPGYTF
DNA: TGTGCCAGCAGCTTTGGCGGGGCCCCTGGCTACACCTTC

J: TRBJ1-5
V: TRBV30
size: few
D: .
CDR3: CAWRGGSGNQPQHF
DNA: TGTGCCTGGAGAGGGGGTAGTGGCAATCAGCCCCAGCATTTT

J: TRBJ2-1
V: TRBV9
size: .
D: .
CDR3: CASSVVQGSYNEQFF
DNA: TGTGCCAGCAGCGTAGTGCAGGGATCGTACAATGAGCAGTTCTTC

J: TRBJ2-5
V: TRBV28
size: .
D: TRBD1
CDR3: CASSSPRGRLETQYF
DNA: TGTGCCAGCAGTTCACCCAGGGGGCGCCTTGAGACCCAGTACTTC

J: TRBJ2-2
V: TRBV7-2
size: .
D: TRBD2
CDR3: CASSLTSGGRGGELFF
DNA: TGTGCCAGCAGCTTGACTAGCGGGGGTAGGGGCGGGGAGCTGTTTTTT

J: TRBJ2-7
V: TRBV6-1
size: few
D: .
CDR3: CASSATGGVEQYF
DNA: TGTGCCAGCAGTGCCACAGGGGGGGTCGAGCAGTACTTC

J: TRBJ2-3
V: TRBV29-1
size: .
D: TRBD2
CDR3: CTLTGEAGGSTDTQYF
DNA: TGCACCCTAACGGGGGAAGCGGGGGGTAGCACAGATACGCAGTATTTT

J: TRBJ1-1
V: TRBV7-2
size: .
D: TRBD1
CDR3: CASSTHTGVSEAFF
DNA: TGTGCCAGCAGCACCCACACAGGGGTCTCTGAAGCTTTCTTT

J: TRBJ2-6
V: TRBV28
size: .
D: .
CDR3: CASSVASGANVLTF
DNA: TGTGCCAGCAGTGTGGCCTCTGGGGCCAACGTCCTGACTTTC

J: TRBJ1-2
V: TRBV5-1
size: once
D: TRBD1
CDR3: CASTQGSNYGYTF
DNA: TGCGCCAGTACACAGGGGTCTAACTATGGCTACACCTTC